These 10 T cell receptor beta chains originate from one sample sequenced in a study of blood T cell repertoires in COVID-19 (dated by TCRdb to the early 2020s). The library was made by the immunoSEQ multiplex PCR assay. In its TCRdb copy, this immuneACCESS table keeps in-frame sequences only and misses some clones. Where compared with another copy, unresolved V genes explain less than half of these, and the others have no known cause. The sample has roughly 68,000 clones on record, approximately 87% of them singletons. The ten largest clones take up 15% to 20% of the sample. What was sequenced was peripheral blood. The receptors shown here come from a woman of 80 years or more with acute or convalescent COVID-19.

The chain is built from TRBV19 and TRBJ2-1, with 7 positions matching TRBD1. The CDR3 loop spans 16 amino acids. J gave up 0 bases and V 0 bases, and 2 bases lay outside the gene matches. In germline, CDR1 is LNHDA, CDR2 SQIVND (reference sequence). The CDR3 DNA is TGTGCCAGTAGTATAGAGGGACAGAGCTCCTACAATGAGCAGTTCTTC. Protein sequence: CASSIEGQSSYNEQFF. Using reference TRBV19 and TRBJ2-1 for the parts outside the CDR3, the full variable domain is DGGITQSPKYLFRKEGQNVTLSCEQNLNHDAMYWYRQDPGQGLRLIYYSQIVNDFQKGDIAEGYSVSREKKESFPLTVTSAQKNPTAFYLCASSIEGQSSYNEQFFGPGTRLTVL.

This clone was seen once. V and J are TRBV27 and TRBJ2-7; 8 bases line up with TRBD1. This CDR3 contains 18 residues. Germline lookup yields CDR1 MNHEY and CDR2 SMNVEV (reference sequence). Trimming removed 5 bases from V and 3 bases from J; junction bases left unmatched: 18. This CDR3 is CASSPSRLGQGALYEQYF. DNA for the CDR3: TGTGCCAGCAGTCCGTCCCGTTTAGGGCAGGGGGCCCTCTACGAGCAGTACTTC.

The chain is built from TRBV30 and TRBJ1-2; TRBD1 aligns across 7 bases. The V gene's germline CDR1 is GTSNPN and CDR2 SVGIG (reference sequence). This CDR3 region has 15 residues. V lost 2 bases to trimming and J lost 2 bases; unmatched junction nucleotides: 8. CDR3 nucleotide sequence: TGTGCCTGGAGTAGGTTCCAGGGGGAAAACTATGGCTACACCTTC. Encoded protein: CAWSRFQGENYGYTF.

The chain employs TRBV5-4 and TRBJ2-1; 13 bases line up with TRBD2. The germline gives CDR1 SGHNT, CDR2 YYREEE (reference sequence). V was pared by 1 base and J by 7 bases, with 5 bases of the junction left unmatched. The CDR3 runs 16 residues. CDR3 coding DNA: TGTGCCAGCAGCTTGCCTGGGACTAGCGGGAAAAATGAGCAGTTCTTC. This codes for CASSLPGTSGKNEQFF.

V and J are TRBV6-5 and TRBJ2-7; 11 bases agree with TRBD1. The germline gives CDR1 MNHEY, CDR2 SVGAGI. The CDR3 has 14 amino acids. V shed 5 bases, J shed 5 bases, and the junction held 5 bases outside the gene matches. Written as DNA, the CDR3 is TGTGCCAGCAGTCTGGACAGGGGGCGTAACGAGCAGTACTTC. Protein product: CASSLDRGRNEQYF.

As regards this clone: The junction does not match germline at one end; this may be a read error. This sequence joins TRBV27 and TRBJ1-5, with TRBD1 matching 7 bases. The germline CDR1 and CDR2 sequences are MNHEY and SMNVEV (reference sequence). This CDR3 has 14 amino acids. The CDR3 sequence: CVSSQGGMDQPQHF. Here the CDR3 DNA reads TGTGTCAGCAGTCAGGGGGGAATGGATCAGCCCCAGCATTTT.

A word on this clone: The junction does not match germline at one end; this may be a read error. The chain employs TRBV3-1 (or the pseudogene TRBV3-2) and TRBJ2-1, with 7 bases aligning to TRBD2. CDR1 LGHDT and CDR2 YNNKEL come from the germline V gene (reference sequence). This CDR3 spans 12 amino acids. CDR3 loop: CASSQEETSTVF. CDR3 DNA: TGTGCCAGCAGCCAAGAAGAGACTAGCACGGTCTTC.

V is TRBV30 and J is TRBJ1-1, with D unclear. V lost 0 bases, J lost 5 bases, and 10 bases lay in between. Germline V lookup: CDR1 GTSNPN, CDR2 SVGIG (reference sequence). This CDR3 has 13 amino acids. The CDR3 region has the DNA TGTGCCTGGAGTGTAGTGGCGGGGACTGAAGCTTTCTTT. The encoded protein is CAWSVVAGTEAFF.

This sequence joins TRBV5-1 and TRBJ2-1; D not certain. V lost 4 bases to trimming and J lost 8 bases, with 10 bases between them. The CDR3 totals 12 residues. The germline CDR1 and CDR2 sequences are SGHRS and YFSETQ. The CDR3 protein is CASSKEAHEQFF. The CDR3 region has the DNA TGCGCCAGCAGCAAAGAAGCCCATGAGCAGTTCTTC.

The chain uses TRBV6-5 and TRBJ1-5; D is unresolved. Between the trimmed V and J ends, which lost 6 bases and 5 bases, there was a span of 17 bases. The CDR3 is 15 amino acids. Germline V gene sequence: CDR1 MNHEY, CDR2 SVGAGI. Here the CDR3 reads CASSPTEGNDQPQHF. The CDR3 bases are TGTGCCAGCAGCCCCACGGAGGGAAACGATCAGCCCCAGCATTTT.